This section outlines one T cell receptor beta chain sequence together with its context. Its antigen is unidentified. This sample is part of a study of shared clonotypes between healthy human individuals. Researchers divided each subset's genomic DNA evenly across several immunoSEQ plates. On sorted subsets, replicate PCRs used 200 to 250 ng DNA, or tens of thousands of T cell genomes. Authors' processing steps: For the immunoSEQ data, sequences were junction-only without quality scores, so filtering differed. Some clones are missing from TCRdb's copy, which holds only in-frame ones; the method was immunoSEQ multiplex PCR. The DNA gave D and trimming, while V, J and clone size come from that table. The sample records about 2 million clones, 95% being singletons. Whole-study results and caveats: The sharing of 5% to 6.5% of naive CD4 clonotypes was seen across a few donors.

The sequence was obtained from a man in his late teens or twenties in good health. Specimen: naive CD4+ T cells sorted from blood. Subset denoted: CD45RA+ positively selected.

CDR3 DNA: TGTGCCAGCAAAACAGGGCTTAGCACAGATACGCAGTATTTT. This gives the protein CASKTGLSTDTQYF. The chain has TRBV7-2 and TRBJ2-3; maybe TRBD1 (6 bases). Per germline, CDR1 SGHTA and CDR2 FQGNSA. V dropped 7 bases and J dropped 0 bases, with 11 bases sitting between them. The length of the CDR3 is 14 residues.